The present T cell receptor beta chain was sequenced within a study of response to subunit inactivated influenza vaccine. The V end lost 0 bases, the J end lost 0 bases, and 7 bases lay between the germline ends. The CDR3 is 14 residues long. CDR1 is SGHNT and CDR2 is YYREEE in the germline V gene (reference sequence). From the RT-PCR reads, TCRdb called clonotypes with MiXCR, one entry per CDR3 protein. The table shows hundreds of thousands of distinct CDR3 sequences, with around 25% occurring only once. The source of this sequence is a man in his fifties who received an inactivated influenza vaccine. The chain carries TRBV5-4 and TRBJ2-7; D ambiguous. The sequences come from CD4+ T cells sorted from PBMCs, collected 5 to 6 days after vaccination. The CDR3 DNA reads TGTGCCAGCAGCTTGGCGAAGATCTCCTACGAGCAGTACTTC. This codes for CASSLAKISYEQYF. The variable domain in full, with the rest retrieved from reference TRBV5-4 and TRBJ2-7, is ETGVTQSPTHLIKTRGQQVTLRCSSQSGHNTVSWYQQALGQGPQFIFQYYREEENGRGNFPPRFSGLQFPNYSSELNVNALELDDSALYLCASSLAKISYEQYFGPGTRLTVT.